This record concerns one TCR beta chain sequence. Authors' analysis steps: Reference gene primer amplification in the assay estimated nucleated cell counts. Clones were read by immunoSEQ multiplex PCR, and TCRdb kept only the in-frame ones, dropping some. V, J and clone size derive from that table, while D and trimming were established from the DNA sequence. The sample yields some 190,000 clones, around 88% seen once. The sample is drawn from a study of blood T cell repertoires in COVID-19. Study-wide context: COVID-19 samples from acute and convalescent phases originated in the United States, Italy and Spain. PBMCs, B-cell-depleted T cells, or T cells provided the cDNA or gDNA that made up the material.

The germline V gene has CDR1 DFQATT and CDR2 SNEGSKA (reference sequence). The CDR3 totals 11 residues. Trimming removed 3 bases at V and 6 bases at J, with 8 bases between. The source is a man between 18 and 35 years old with active or convalescent COVID-19. The chain is built from TRBV20-1 and TRBJ1-1; D uncertain. What was sequenced was peripheral blood. The CDR3 nucleotides read TGCAGTGCTAGTTTATGGCCTGAAGCTTTCTTT. Translation: CSASLWPEAFF.